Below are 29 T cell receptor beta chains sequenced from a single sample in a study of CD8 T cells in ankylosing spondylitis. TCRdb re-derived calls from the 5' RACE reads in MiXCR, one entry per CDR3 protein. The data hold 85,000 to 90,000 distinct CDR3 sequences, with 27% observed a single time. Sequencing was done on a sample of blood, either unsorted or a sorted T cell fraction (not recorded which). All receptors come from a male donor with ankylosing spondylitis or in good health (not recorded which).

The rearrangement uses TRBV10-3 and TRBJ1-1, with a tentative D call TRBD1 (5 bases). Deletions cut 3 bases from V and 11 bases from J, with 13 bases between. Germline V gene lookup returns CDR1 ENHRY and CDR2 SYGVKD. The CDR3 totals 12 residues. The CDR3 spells CAISERGGEAFF. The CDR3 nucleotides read TGTGCCATCAGTGAACGGGGGGGAGAGGCTTTCTTT.

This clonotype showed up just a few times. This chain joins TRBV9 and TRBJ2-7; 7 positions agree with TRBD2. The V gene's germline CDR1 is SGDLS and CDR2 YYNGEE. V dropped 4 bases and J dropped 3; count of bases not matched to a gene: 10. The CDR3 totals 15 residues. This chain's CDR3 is CASSPKRGQGYEQYF. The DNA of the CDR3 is TGTGCCAGCAGCCCCAAGCGGGGTCAAGGCTACGAGCAGTACTTC.

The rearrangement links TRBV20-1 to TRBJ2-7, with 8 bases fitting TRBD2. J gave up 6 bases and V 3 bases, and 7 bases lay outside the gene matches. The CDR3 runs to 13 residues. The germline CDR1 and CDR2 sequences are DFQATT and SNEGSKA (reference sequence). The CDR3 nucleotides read TGCAGTGCTAGCGGGAGGGCCTTTTTCGAGCAGTACTTC. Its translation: CSASGRAFFEQYF.

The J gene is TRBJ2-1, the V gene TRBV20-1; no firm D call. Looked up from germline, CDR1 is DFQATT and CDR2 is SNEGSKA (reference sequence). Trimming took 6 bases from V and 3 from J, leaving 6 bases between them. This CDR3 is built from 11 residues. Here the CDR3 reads CSANIYNEQFF. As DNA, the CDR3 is TGCAGTGCCAACATCTACAATGAGCAGTTCTTC.

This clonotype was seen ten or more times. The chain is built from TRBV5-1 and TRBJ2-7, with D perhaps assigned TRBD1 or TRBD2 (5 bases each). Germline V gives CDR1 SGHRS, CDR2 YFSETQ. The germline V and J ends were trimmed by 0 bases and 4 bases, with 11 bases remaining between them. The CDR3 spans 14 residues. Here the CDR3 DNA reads TGCGCCAGCAGCTTGGAGGGACGATATTACGAGCAGTACTTC. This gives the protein CASSLEGRYYEQYF.

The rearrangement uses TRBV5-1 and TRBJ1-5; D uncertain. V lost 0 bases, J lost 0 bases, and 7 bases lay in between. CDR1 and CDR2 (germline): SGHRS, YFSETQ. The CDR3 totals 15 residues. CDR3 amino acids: CASSLGSSSNQPQHF. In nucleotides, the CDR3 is TGCGCCAGCAGCTTGGGCAGTAGTAGCAATCAGCCCCAGCATTTT.

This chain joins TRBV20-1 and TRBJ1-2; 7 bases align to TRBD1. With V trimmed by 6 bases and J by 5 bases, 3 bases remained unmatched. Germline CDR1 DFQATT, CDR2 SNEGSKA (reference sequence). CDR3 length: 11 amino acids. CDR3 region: CSARTGYGYTF. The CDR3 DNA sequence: TGCAGTGCACGGACAGGTTATGGCTACACCTTC.

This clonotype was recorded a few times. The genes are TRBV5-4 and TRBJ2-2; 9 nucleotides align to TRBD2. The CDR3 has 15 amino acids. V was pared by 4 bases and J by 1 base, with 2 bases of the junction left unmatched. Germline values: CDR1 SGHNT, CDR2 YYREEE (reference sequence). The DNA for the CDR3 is TGTGCCAGCAGCCGTAGCGGGAGGAACACCGGGGAGCTGTTTTTT. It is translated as CASSRSGRNTGELFF.

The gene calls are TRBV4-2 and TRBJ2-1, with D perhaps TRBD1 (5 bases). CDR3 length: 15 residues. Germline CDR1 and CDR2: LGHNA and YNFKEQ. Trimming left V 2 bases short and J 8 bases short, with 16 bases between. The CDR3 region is CASSQRGFRGYEQFF. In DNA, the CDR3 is TGTGCCAGCAGCCAAAGGGGATTTAGGGGTTATGAGCAGTTCTTC.

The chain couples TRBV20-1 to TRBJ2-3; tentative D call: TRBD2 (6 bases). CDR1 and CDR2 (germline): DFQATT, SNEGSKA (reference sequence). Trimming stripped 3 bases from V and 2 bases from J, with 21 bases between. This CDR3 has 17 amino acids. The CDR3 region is CSARPWPRGVDTDTQYF. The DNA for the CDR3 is TGCAGTGCTAGGCCCTGGCCGCGGGGCGTCGACACAGATACGCAGTATTTT.

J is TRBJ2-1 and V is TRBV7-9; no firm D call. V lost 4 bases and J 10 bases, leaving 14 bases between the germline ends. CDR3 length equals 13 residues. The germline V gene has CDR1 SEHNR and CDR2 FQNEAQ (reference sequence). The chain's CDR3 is CASSSVKAPEQFF. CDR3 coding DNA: TGTGCCAGCAGCTCAGTAAAGGCCCCGGAGCAGTTCTTC.

CDR3 DNA sequence: TGCAGCGTTGCCGATAACTCTGGAAACACCATATATTTT. Its protein product is CSVADNSGNTIYF. This sequence joins TRBV29-1 and TRBJ1-3; no firm D call. The CDR3 runs 13 residues. Between the trimmed V and J ends, which lost 4 bases and 0 bases, there was a span of 7 bases. Germline lookup yields CDR1 SQVTM and CDR2 ANQGSEA. The variable domain in full, completed from reference TRBV29-1 and TRBJ1-3, reads SAVISQKPSRDICQRGTSLTIQCQVDSQVTMMFWYRQQPGQSLTLIATANQGSEATYESGFVIDKFPISRPNLTFSTLTVSNMSPEDSSIYLCSVADNSGNTIYFGEGSWLTVV.

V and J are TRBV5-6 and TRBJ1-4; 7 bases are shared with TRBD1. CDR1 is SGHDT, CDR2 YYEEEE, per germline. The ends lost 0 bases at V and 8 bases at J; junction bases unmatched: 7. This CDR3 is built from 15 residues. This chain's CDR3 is CASSLAFTGVEKLFF. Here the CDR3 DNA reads TGTGCCAGCAGCTTGGCCTTCACAGGGGTAGAAAAACTGTTTTTT.

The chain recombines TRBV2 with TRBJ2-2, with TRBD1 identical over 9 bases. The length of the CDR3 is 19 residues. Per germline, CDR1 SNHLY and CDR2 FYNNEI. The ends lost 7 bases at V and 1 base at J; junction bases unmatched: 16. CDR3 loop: CASNVWDRVSRLNTGELFF. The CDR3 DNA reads TGTGCCAGCAATGTATGGGACAGGGTTTCCCGCTTGAACACCGGGGAGCTGTTTTTT.

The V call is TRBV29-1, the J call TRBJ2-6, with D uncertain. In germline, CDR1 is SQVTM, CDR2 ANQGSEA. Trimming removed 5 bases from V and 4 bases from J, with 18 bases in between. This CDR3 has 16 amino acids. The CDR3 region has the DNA TGCAGCGTTTTTTTAGGACCTTTGGAAGGGGCCAACGTCCTGACTTTC. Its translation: CSVFLGPLEGANVLTF.

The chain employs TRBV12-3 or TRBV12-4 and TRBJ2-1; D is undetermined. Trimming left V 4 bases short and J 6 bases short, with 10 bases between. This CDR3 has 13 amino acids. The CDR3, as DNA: TGTGCCAGCAGTTCCTCGGATCGCAATGAGCAGTTCTTC. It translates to CASSSSDRNEQFF.

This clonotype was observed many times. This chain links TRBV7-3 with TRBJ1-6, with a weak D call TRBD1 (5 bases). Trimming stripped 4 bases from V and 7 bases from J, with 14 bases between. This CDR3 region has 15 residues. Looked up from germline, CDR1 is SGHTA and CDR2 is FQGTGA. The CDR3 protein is CASSSSGQGNSPLHF. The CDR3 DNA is TGTGCCAGCAGCTCATCGGGGCAGGGAAATTCACCCCTCCACTTT.

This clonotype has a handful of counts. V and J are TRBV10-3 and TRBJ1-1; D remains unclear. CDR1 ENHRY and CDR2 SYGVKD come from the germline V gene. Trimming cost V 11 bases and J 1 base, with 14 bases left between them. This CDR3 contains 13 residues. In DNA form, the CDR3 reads TGTGCCTCAATAATGCAGGAGAACACTGAAGCTTTCTTT. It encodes CASIMQENTEAFF.

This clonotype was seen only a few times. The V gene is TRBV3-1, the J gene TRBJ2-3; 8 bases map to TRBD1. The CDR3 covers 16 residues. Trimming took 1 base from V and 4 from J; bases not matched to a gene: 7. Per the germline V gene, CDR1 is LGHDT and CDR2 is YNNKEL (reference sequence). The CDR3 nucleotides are TGTGCCAGCAGCCAAGGTCGGACAGGGTACGCAGATACGCAGTATTTT. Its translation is CASSQGRTGYADTQYF.

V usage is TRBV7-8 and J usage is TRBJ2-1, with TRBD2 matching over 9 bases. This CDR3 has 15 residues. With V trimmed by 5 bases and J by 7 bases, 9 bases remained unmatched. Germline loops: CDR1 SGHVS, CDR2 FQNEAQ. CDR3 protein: CASSPSGDGGNEQFF. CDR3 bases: TGTGCCAGCAGCCCTAGCGGGGACGGGGGAAATGAGCAGTTCTTC.

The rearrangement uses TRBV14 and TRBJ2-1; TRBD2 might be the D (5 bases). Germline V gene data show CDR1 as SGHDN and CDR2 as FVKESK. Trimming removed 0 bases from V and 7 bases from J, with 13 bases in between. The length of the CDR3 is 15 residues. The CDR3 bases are TGTGCCAGCAGCCAAGATAGGCGGGTTCGGAATGAGCAGTTCTTC. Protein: CASSQDRRVRNEQFF.

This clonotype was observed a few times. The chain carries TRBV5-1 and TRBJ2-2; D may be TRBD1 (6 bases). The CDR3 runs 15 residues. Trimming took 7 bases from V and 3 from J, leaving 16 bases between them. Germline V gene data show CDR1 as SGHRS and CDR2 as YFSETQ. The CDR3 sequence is CASFRGAGDTGELFF. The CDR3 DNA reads TGCGCCAGCTTCCGGGGTGCAGGGGACACCGGGGAGCTGTTTTTT.

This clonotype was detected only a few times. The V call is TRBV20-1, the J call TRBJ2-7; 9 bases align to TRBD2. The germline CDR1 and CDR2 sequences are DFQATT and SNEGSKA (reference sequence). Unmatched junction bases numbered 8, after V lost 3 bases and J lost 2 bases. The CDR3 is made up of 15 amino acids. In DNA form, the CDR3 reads TGCAGTGCTAGTAGGGCTAGCGGGACGACCTACGAGCAGTACTTC. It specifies CSASRASGTTYEQYF.

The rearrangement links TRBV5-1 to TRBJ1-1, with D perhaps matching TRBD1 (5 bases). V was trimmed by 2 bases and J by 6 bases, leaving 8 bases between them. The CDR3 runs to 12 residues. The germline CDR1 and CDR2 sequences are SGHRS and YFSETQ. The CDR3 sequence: CASSFGGPEAFF. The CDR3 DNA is TGCGCCAGCAGCTTCGGGGGTCCTGAAGCTTTCTTT.

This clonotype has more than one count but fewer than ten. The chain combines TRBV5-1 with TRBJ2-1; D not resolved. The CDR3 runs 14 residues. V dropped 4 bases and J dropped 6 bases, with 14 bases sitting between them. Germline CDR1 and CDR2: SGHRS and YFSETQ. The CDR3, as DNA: TGCGCCAGCAGCACCCTAGGGAATATCAATGAGCAGTTCTTC. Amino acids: CASSTLGNINEQFF.

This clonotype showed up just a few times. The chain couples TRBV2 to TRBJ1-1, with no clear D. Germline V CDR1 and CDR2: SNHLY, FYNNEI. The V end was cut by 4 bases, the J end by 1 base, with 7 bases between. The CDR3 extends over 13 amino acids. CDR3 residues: CASSVNENTEAFF. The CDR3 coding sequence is TGTGCCAGCAGTGTCAACGAGAACACTGAAGCTTTCTTT.

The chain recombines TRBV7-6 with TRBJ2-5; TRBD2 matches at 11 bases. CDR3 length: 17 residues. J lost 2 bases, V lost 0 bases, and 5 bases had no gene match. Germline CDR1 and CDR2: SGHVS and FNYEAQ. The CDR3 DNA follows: TGTGCCAGCAGCTTAGCTGGGACTAGCGGACTACAAGAGACCCAGTACTTC. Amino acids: CASSLAGTSGLQETQYF. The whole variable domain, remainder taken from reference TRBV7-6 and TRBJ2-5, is GAGVSQSPRYKVTKRGQDVALRCDPISGHVSLYWYRQALGQGPEFLTYFNYEAQQDKSGLPNDRFSAERPEGSISTLTIQRTEQRDSAMYRCASSLAGTSGLQETQYFGPGTRLLVL.

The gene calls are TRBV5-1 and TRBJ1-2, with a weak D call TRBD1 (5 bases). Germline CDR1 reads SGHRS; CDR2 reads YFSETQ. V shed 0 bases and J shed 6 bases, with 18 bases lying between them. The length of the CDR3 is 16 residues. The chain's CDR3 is CASSLDGSRGAHGYTF. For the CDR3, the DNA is TGCGCCAGCAGCTTGGATGGGTCTCGTGGGGCACATGGCTACACCTTC.

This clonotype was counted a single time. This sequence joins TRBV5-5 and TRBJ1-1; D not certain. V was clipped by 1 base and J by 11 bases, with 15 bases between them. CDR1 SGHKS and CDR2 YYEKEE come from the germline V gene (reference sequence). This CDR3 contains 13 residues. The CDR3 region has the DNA TGTGCCAGCAGCTTGTTCGGGTCAACGAGGGCTTTCTTT. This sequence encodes CASSLFGSTRAFF.